This T cell receptor beta chain was sequenced for a study of blood T cell repertoires in COVID-19. For the study at large: Some COVID-19 samples were acute and others convalescent; all came from the United States, Italy and Spain. Sample material is recorded as cDNA or gDNA derived from T cells, B-cell-depleted T cells, or PBMCs.

V lost 3 bases to trimming and J lost 0 bases, with 9 bases between them. The CDR3 covers 15 residues. CDR1 is KGHSH and CDR2 is LQKENI in the germline V gene. Per the study methods: Reference gene primer amplification in the assay estimated nucleated cell counts. Assay used: immunoSEQ multiplex PCR; TCRdb lists only in-frame clones, some missing. Clonal size and the V and J genes are those of that table, whereas D and trimming came from the DNA. Here the sample spans a few hundred thousand clones, approximately 86% being singletons. The rearrangement links TRBV18 to TRBJ2-1; D uncertain. The clonotype originates from a man aged 40-49 years who had recovered from COVID-19. Sequenced: peripheral blood. The CDR3 bases are TGTGCCAGCTCACCCATCGCGAGCTCCTACAATGAGCAGTTCTTC. This gives the protein CASSPIASSYNEQFF. Full variable domain (rest looked up from reference TRBV18 and TRBJ2-1): NAGVMQNPRHLVRRRGQEARLRCSPMKGHSHVYWYRQLPEEGLKFMVYLQKENIIDESGMPKERFSAEFPKEGPSILRIQQVVRGDSAAYFCASSPIASSYNEQFFGPGTRLTVL.